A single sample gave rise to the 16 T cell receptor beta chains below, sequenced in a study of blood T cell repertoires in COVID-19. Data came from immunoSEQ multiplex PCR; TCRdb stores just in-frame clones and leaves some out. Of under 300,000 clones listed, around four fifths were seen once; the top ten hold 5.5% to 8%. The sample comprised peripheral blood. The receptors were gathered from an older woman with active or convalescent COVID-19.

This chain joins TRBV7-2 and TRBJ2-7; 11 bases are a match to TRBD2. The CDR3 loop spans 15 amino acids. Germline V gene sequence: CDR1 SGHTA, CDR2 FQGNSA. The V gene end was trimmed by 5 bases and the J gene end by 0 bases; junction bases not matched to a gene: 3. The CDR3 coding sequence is TGTGCCAGCAGCGAGACTAGCGGGATCTCCTACGAGCAGTACTTC. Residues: CASSETSGISYEQYF.

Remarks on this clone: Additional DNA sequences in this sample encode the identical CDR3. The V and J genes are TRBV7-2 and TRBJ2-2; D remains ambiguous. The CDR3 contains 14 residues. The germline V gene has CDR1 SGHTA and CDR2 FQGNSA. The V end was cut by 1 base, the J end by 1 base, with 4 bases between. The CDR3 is CASSLGRNTGELFF. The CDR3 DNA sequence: TGTGCCAGCAGCTTAGGGAGGAACACCGGGGAGCTGTTTTTT.

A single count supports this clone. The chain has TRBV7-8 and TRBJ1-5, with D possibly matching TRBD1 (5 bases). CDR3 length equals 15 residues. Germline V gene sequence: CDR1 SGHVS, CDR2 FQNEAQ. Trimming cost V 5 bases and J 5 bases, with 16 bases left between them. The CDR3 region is CASSPAGRMDQPQHF. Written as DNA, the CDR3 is TGTGCCAGCAGCCCAGCAGGGAGAATGGATCAGCCCCAGCATTTT.

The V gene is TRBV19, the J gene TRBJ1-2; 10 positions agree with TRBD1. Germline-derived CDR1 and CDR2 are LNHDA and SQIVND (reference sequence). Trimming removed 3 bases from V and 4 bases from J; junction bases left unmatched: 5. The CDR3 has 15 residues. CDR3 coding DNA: TGTGCCAGTAGTATCGACAGGGGGCGCATCTATGGCTACACCTTC. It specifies CASSIDRGRIYGYTF.

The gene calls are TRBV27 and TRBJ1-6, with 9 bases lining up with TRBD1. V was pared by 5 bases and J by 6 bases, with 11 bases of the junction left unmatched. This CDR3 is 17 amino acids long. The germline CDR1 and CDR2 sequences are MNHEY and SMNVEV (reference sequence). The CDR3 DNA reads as TGTGCCAGCAGTACCTCCGGGACAGGGAAAACTAATTCACCCCTCCACTTT. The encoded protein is CASSTSGTGKTNSPLHF.

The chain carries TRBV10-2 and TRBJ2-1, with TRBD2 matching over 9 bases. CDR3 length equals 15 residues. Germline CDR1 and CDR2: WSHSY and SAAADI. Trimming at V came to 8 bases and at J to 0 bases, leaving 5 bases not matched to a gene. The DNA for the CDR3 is TGCGCCAGCGCGGTAGCGGGGGACTCCTACAATGAGCAGTTCTTC. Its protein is CASAVAGDSYNEQFF.

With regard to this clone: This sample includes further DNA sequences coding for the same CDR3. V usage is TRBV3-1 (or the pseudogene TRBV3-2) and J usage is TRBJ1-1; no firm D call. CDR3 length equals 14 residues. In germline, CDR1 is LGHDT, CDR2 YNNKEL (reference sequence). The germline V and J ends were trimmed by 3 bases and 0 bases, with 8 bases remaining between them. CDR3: CASSQRHLNTEAFF. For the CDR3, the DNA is TGTGCCAGCAGCCAGCGCCATTTGAACACTGAAGCTTTCTTT.

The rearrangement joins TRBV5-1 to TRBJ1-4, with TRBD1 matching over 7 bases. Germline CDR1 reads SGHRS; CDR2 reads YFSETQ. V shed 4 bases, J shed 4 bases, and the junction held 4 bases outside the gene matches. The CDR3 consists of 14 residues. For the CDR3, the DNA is TGCGCCAGCAGCCTCGACAGGGTTAATGAAAAACTGTTTTTT. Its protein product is CASSLDRVNEKLFF.

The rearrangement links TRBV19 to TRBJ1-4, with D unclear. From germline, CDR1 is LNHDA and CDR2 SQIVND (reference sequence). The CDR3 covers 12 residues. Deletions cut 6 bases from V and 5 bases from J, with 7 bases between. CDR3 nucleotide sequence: TGTGCCAGTAGATCGGGGAATGAAAAACTGTTTTTT. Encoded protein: CASRSGNEKLFF.

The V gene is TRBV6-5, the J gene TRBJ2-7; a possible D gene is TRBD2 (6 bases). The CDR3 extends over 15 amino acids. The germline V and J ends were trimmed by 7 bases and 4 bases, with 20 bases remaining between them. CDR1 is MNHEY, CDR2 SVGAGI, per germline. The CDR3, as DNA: TGTGCCAGCACCTCACTGGGGGGACCGGGTTACGAGCAGTACGTC. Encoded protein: CASTSLGGPGYEQYV.

CDR3 sequence reads: CAWAQGGTQYF. The CDR3 DNA reads TGTGCCTGGGCGCAGGGGGGTACGCAGTATTTT. The chain couples TRBV30 to TRBJ2-3; D possibly corresponds to TRBD1 (7 bases). Germline CDR1 GTSNPN, CDR2 SVGIG (reference sequence). The CDR3 runs 11 residues. Trimming removed 5 bases from V and 8 bases from J, with 11 bases in between.

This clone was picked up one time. The CDR3 loop is CASSFRPPDLTSGVPYEQYV. CDR3 sequence (DNA): TGCGCCAGCAGCTTCCGTCCGCCTGACTTGACTAGCGGGGTTCCCTACGAGCAGTACGTC. The chain employs TRBV5-1 and TRBJ2-7, with 11 bases aligning to TRBD2. This CDR3 spans 20 amino acids. Germline CDR1 and CDR2: SGHRS and YFSETQ. After removal of 2 bases from V and 2 bases from J, the junction contained 18 bases not matched to a gene.

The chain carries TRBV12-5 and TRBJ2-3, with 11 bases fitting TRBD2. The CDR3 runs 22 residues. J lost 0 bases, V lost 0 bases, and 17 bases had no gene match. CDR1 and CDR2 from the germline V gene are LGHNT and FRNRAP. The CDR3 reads CASGLVFSPGVAGGNSTDTQYF. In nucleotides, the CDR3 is TGTGCTAGTGGTTTGGTATTCTCCCCGGGGGTAGCGGGAGGGAATAGCACAGATACGCAGTATTTT.

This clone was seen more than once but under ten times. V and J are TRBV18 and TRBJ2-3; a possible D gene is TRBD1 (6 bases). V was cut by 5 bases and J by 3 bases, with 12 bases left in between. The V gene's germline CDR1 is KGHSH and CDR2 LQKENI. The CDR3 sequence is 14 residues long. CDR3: CASSIGGETDTQYF. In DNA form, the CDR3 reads TGTGCCAGCTCAATTGGGGGCGAGACAGATACGCAGTATTTT.

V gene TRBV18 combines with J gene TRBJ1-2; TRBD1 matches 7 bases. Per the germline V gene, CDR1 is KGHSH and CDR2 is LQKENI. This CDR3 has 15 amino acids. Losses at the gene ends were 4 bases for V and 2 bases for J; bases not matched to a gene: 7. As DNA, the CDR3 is TGTGCCAGCTCACACAGGGGCCTGGCGAACTATGGCTACACCTTC. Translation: CASSHRGLANYGYTF.

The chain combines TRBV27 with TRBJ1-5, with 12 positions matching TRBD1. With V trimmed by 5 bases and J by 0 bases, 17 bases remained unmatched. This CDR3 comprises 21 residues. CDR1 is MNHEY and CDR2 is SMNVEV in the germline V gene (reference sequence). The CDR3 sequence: CASSLWGGTGGKMHSNQPQHF. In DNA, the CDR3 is TGTGCCAGCAGTCTGTGGGGAGGGACAGGGGGCAAAATGCATAGCAATCAGCCCCAGCATTTT.